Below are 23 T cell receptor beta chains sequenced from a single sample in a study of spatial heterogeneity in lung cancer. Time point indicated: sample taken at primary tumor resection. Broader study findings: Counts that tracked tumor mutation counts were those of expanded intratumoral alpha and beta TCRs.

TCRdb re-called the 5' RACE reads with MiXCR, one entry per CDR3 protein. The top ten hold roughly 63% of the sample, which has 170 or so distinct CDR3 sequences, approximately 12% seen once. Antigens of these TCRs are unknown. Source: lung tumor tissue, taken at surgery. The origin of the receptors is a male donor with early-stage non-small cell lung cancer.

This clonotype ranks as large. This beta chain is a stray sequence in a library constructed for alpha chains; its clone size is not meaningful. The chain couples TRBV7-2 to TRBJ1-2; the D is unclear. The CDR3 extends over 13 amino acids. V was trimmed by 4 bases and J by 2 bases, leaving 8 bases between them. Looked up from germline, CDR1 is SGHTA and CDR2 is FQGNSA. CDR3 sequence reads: CASSSQLNYGYTF. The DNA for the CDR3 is TGTGCCAGCAGCTCCCAGTTGAACTATGGCTACACCTTC.

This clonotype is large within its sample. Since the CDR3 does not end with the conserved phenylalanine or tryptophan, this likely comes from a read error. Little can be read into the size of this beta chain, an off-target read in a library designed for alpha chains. The CDR3 sequence: CASSADRVFSYEQYS. CDR3 in DNA: TGTGCCAGCAGTGCCGACAGGGTATTCTCCTACGAGCAGTACTCC. The genes are TRBV12-3 or TRBV12-4 and TRBJ2-7, with TRBD1 matching over 7 bases. V lost 5 bases, J lost 0 bases, and 7 bases stayed unmatched. CDR3 size: 15 residues.

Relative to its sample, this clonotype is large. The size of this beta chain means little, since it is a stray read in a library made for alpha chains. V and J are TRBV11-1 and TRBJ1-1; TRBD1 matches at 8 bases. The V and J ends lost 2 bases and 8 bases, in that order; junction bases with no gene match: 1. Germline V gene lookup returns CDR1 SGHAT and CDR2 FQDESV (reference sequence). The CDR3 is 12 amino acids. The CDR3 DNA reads TGTGCCAGCAGCTTAAGGACAGGGGAAGCTTTCTTT. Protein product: CASSLRTGEAFF.

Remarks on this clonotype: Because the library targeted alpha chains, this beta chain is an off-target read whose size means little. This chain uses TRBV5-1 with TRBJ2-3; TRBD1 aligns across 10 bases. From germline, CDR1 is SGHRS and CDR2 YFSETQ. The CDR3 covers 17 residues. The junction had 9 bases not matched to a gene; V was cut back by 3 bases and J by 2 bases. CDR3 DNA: TGCGCCAGCAGCTCGGATTGGACAGGGGGTCACACAGATACGCAGTATTTT. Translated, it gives CASSSDWTGGHTDTQYF.

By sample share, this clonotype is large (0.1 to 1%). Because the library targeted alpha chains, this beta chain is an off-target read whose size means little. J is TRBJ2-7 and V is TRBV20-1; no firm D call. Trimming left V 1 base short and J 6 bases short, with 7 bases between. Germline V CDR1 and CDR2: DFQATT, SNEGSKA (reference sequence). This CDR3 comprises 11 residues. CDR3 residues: CSARATVEQYF. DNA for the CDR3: TGCAGTGCTAGAGCCACAGTCGAGCAGTACTTC.

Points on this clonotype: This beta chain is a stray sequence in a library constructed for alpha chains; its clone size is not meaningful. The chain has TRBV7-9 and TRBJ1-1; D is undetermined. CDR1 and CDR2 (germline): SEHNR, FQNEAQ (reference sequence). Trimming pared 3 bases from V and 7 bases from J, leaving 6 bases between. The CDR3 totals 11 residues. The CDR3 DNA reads TGTGCCAGCAGCTTGGACCGTGAAGCTTTCTTT. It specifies CASSLDREAFF. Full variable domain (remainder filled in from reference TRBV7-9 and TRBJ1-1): DTGVSQNPRHKITKRGQNVTFRCDPISEHNRLYWYRQTLGQGPEFLTYFQNEAQLEKSRLLSDRFSAERPKGSFSTLEIQRTEQGDSAMYLCASSLDREAFFGQGTRLTVV.

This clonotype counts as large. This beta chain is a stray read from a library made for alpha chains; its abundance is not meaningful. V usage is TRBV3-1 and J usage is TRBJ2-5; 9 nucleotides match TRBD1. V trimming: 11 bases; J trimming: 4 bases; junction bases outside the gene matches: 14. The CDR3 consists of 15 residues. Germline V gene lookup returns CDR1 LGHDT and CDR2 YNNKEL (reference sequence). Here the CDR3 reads CAPRDRGRRSETQYF. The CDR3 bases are TGTGCCCCCCGCGACAGGGGGAGGAGGTCAGAGACCCAGTACTTC.

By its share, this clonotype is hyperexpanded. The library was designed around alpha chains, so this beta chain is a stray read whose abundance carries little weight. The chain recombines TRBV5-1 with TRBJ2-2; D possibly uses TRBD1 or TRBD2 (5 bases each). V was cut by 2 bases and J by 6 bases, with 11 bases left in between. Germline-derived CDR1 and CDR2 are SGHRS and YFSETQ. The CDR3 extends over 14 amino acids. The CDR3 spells CASSFTGLPGELFF. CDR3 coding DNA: TGCGCCAGCAGCTTTACGGGGCTCCCCGGGGAGCTGTTTTTT.

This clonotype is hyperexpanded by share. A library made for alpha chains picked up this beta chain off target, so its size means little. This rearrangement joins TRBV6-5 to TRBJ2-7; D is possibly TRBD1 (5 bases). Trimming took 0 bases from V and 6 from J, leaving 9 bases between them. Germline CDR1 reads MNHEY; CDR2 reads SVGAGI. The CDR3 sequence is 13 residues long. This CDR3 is CASSYSKGSEQYF. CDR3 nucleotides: TGTGCCAGCAGTTACTCGAAGGGGTCCGAGCAGTACTTC.

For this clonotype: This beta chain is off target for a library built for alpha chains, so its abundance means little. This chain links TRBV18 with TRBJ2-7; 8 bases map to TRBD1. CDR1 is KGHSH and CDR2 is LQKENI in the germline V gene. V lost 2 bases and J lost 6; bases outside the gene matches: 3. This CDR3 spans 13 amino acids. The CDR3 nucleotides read TGTGCCAGCTCACCAGACAGGGGCTCCGAGCAGTACTTC. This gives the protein CASSPDRGSEQYF.

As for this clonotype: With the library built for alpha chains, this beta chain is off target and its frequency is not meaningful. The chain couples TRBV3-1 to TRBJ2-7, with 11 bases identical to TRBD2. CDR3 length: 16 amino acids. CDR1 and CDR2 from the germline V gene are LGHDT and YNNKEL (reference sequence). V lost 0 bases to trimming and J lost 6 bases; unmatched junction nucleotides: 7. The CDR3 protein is CASSQDLTSGATEQYF. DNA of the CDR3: TGTGCCAGCAGCCAAGATCTGACTAGCGGGGCCACCGAGCAGTACTTC.

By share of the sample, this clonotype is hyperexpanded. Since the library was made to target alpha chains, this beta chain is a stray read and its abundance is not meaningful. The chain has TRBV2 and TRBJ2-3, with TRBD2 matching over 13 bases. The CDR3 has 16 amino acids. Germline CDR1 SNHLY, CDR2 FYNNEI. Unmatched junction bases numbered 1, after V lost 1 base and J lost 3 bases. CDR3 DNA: TGTGCCAGCAGTGAAGGGACTAGCGGGAGTACAGATACGCAGTATTTT. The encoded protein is CASSEGTSGSTDTQYF.

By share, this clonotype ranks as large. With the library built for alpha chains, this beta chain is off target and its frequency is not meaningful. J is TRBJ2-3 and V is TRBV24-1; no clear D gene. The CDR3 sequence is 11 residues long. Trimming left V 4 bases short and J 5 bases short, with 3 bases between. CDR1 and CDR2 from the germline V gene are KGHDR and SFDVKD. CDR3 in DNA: TGTGCCACCAGTGAGGGAGATACGCAGTATTTT. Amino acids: CATSEGDTQYF.

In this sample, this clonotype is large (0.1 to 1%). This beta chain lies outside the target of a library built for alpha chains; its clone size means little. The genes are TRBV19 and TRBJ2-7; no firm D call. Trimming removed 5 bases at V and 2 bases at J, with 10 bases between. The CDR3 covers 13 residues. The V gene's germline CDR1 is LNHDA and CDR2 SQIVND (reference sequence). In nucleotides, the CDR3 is TGTGCCAGTAGTCTGACCTTGACCTACGAGCAGTACTTC. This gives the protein CASSLTLTYEQYF.

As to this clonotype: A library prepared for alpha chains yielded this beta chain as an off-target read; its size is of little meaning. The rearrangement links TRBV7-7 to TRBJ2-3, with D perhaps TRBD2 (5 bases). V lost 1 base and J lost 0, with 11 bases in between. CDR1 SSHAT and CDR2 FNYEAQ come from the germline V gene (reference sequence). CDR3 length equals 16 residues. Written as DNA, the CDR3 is TGTGCCAGCAGCTTAGGAGGGATAGGGAGCACAGATACGCAGTATTTT. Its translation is CASSLGGIGSTDTQYF.

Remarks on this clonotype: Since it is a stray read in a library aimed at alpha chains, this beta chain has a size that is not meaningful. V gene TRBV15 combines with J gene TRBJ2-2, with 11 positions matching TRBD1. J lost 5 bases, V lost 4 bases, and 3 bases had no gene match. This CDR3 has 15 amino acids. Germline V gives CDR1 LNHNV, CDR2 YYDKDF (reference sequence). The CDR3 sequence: CATSTGTGGTGELFF. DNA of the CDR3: TGTGCCACCAGCACTGGGACAGGGGGGACCGGGGAGCTGTTTTTT. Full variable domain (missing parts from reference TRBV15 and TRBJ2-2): DAMVIQNPRYQVTQFGKPVTLSCSQTLNHNVMYWYQQKSSQAPKLLFHYYDKDFNNEADTPDNFQSRRPNTSFCFLDIRSPGLGDTAMYLCATSTGTGGTGELFFGEGSRLTVL.

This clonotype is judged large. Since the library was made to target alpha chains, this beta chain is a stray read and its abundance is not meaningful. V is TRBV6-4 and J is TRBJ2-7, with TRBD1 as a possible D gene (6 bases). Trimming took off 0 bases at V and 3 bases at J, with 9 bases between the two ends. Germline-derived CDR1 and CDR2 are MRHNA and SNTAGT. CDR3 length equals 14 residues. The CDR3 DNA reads TGTGCCAGCAGTGACTCGGCAGGGGACTACGAGCAGTACTTC. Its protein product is CASSDSAGDYEQYF.

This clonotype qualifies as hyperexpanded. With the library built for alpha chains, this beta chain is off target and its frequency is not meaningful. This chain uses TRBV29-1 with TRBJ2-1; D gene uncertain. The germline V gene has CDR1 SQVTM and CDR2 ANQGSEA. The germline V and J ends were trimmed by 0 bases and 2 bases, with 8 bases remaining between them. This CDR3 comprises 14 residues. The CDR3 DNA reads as TGCAGCGTTGAAGATCTCCTAGCCTACAATGAGCAGTTCTTC. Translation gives CSVEDLLAYNEQFF.

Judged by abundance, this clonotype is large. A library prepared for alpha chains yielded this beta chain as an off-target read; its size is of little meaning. In DNA form, the CDR3 reads TGTGCCAGTAGTACGGGCACCGTCGGCTATGGCTACACCTTC. This sequence encodes CASSTGTVGYGYTF. The gene calls are TRBV19 and TRBJ1-2, with D hard to call. This CDR3 spans 14 amino acids. The germline CDR1 and CDR2 sequences are LNHDA and SQIVND (reference sequence). The germline V and J ends were trimmed by 4 bases and 4 bases, with 13 bases remaining between them.

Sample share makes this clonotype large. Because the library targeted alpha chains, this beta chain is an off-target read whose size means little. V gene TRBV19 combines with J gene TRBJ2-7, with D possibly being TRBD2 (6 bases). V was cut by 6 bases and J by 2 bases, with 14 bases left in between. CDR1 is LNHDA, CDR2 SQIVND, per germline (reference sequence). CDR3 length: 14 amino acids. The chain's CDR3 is CASSSGVSTYEQYF. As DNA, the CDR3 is TGTGCCAGTAGCTCGGGGGTCTCCACCTACGAGCAGTACTTC.

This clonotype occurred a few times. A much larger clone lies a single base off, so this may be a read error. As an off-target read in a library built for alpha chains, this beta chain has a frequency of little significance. This CDR3 is CASRPEEEETQYF. The CDR3 DNA sequence: TGTGCCAGCAGGCCCGAAGAGGAAGAGACCCAGTACTTC. The chain employs TRBV7-9 and TRBJ2-5; D ambiguous. Germline V gene data show CDR1 as SEHNR and CDR2 as FQNEAQ (reference sequence). Trimming left V 6 bases short and J 3 bases short, with 11 bases between. The CDR3 is 13 residues long.

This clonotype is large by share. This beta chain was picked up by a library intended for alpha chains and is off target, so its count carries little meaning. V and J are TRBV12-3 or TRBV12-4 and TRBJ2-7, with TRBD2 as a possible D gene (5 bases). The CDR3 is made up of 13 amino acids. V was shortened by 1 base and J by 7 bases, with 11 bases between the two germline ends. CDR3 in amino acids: CASSLVGIQEQYF. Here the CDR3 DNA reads TGTGCCAGCAGTTTAGTCGGGATCCAGGAGCAGTACTTC.

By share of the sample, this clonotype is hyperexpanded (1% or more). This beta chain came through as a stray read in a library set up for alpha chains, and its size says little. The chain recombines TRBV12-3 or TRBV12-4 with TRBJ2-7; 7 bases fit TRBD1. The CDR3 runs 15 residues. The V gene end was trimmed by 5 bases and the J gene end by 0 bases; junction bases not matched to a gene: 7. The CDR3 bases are TGTGCCAGCAGTGCCGACAGGGTATTCTCCTACGAGCAGTACTTC. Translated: CASSADRVFSYEQYF.